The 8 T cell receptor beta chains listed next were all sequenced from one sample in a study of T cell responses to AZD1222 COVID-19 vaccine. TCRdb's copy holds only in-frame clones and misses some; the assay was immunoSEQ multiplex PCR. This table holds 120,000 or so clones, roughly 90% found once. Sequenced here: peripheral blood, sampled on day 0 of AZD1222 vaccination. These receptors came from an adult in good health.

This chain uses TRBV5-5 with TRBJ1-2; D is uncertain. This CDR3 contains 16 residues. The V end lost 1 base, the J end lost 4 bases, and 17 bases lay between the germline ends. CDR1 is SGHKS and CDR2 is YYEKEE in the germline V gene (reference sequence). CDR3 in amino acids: CASSLHDAGFTYGYTF. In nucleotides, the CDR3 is TGTGCCAGCAGCTTGCACGACGCAGGCTTTACCTATGGCTACACCTTC.

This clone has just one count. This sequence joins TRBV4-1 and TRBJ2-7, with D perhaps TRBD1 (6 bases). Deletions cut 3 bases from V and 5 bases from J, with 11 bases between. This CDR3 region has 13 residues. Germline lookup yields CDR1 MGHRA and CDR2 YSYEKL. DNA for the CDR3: TGCGCCAGCAGCCATGGGGACACGGACGAGCAGTACTTC. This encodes CASSHGDTDEQYF.

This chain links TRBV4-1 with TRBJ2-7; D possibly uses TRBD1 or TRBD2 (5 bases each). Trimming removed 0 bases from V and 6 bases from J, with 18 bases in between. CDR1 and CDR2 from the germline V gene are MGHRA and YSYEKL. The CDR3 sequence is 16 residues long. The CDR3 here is CASSQEPFVVGREQYF. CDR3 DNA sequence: TGCGCCAGCAGCCAAGAGCCGTTTGTCGTGGGACGCGAGCAGTACTTC.

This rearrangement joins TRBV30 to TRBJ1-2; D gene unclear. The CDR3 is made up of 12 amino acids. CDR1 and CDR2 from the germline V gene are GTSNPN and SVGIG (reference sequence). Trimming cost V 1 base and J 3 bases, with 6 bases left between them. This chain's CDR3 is CAWSEGYYGYTF. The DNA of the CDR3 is TGTGCCTGGAGTGAGGGATACTATGGCTACACCTTC.

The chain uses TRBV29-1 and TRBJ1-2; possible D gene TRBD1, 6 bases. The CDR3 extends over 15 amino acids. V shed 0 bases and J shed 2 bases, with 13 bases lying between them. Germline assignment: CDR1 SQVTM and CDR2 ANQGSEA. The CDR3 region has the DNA TGCAGCGTTGAAGATCAACAGGGCATAAACTATGGCTACACCTTC. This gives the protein CSVEDQQGINYGYTF.

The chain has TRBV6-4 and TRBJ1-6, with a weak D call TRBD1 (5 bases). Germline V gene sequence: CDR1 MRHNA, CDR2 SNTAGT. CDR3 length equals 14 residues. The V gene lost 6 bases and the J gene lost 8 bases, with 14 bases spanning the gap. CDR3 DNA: TGTGCCAGCAGGGGGGACGGGGCCGATTCACCCCTCCACTTT. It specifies CASRGDGADSPLHF.

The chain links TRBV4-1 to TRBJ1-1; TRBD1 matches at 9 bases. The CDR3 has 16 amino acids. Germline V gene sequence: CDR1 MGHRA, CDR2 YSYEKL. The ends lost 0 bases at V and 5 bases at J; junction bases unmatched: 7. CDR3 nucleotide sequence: TGCGCCAGCAGCCAAGATATTGGGACAGGGTGGACTGAAGCTTTCTTT. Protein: CASSQDIGTGWTEAFF.

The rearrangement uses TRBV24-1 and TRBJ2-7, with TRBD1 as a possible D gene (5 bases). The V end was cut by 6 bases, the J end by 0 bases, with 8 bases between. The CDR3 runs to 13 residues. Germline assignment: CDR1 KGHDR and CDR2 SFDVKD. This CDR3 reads CATSRQNSYEQYF. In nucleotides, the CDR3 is TGTGCCACCAGTAGACAGAACTCCTACGAGCAGTACTTC.